The 25 T cell receptor beta chains presented below share a single source sample, sequenced in a study of beta chain features in type 1 diabetes. Reverse transcription of all isolated RNA meant that expressed TCRB transcripts were sequenced. Sequencing was performed with immunoSEQ multiplex PCR; in TCRdb, only in-frame clones are kept and a portion is missing. The sample holds under 850,000 clones, 13% seen once. Study-wide points: For Type 1 diabetes patients, all four CD4+ subsets carried TCRB CDR3s that were moderately but significantly shorter.

No cognate antigen is known for these TCRs. Sample: naive CD4+ T cells from blood. These receptors were taken from a man younger than 30 with type 1 diabetes.

This sequence joins TRBV6-1 and TRBJ1-6; D is perhaps TRBD1 (6 bases). This CDR3 spans 14 amino acids. Trimming pared 4 bases from V and 10 bases from J, leaving 14 bases between. From germline, CDR1 is MNHNS and CDR2 SASEGT. CDR3 DNA sequence: TGTGCCAGCAGTGTACAGGGAACGAGGTCACCCCTCCACTTT. Translated, it gives CASSVQGTRSPLHF.

This sequence joins TRBV7-8 and TRBJ2-1; 11 nucleotides match TRBD1. Trimming cost V 0 bases and J 7 bases; bases outside gene matches: 2. This CDR3 is 15 amino acids long. CDR1 is SGHVS, CDR2 FQNEAQ, per germline. This chain's CDR3 is CASSLAGDRGNEQFF. Here the CDR3 DNA reads TGTGCCAGCAGCTTAGCAGGGGACAGGGGGAATGAGCAGTTCTTC.

This clone was seen more than once but under ten times. The chain employs TRBV7-2 and TRBJ1-1; 7 bases agree with TRBD1. This CDR3 is built from 15 residues. The V segment lost 8 bases and the J segment 3 bases; nucleotides outside the gene matches: 12. CDR1 and CDR2 from the germline V gene are SGHTA and FQGNSA. The CDR3 spells CASVRIGGTHTEAFF. In nucleotides, the CDR3 is TGTGCCAGCGTCAGGATAGGGGGCACCCACACTGAAGCTTTCTTT.

The rearrangement uses TRBV9 and TRBJ2-3; 9 bases are a match to TRBD1. The CDR3 length is 14 residues. With V trimmed by 4 bases and J by 4 bases, 4 bases remained unmatched. Germline CDR1 is SGDLS and CDR2 is YYNGEE. The CDR3 here is CASSSQGAADTQYF. CDR3 DNA sequence: TGTGCCAGCAGCTCACAGGGGGCGGCAGATACGCAGTATTTT.

The chain recombines TRBV6-5 with TRBJ1-1, with D perhaps TRBD1 (6 bases). Deletions cut 6 bases from V and 4 bases from J, with 15 bases between. The CDR3 is 14 amino acids. Germline V gives CDR1 MNHEY, CDR2 SVGAGI. The CDR3, as DNA: TGTGCCAGCAGCTTACAGGGAGGCAGCACTGAAGCTTTCTTT. Translated: CASSLQGGSTEAFF.

This clone was counted between two and nine times. The J gene is TRBJ1-2, the V gene TRBV30, with D hard to call. Germline V CDR1 and CDR2: GTSNPN, SVGIG (reference sequence). The V end lost 1 base, the J end lost 8 bases, and 14 bases lay between the germline ends. The CDR3 spans 13 residues. CDR3: CAWSALPGKGYTF. As DNA, the CDR3 is TGTGCCTGGAGTGCCCTACCGGGGAAGGGCTACACCTTC.

This clone appeared a few times. The same CDR3 is also encoded by other DNA sequences in this sample. In nucleotides, the CDR3 is TGCAGCGTTGCAGGGAGATTAGCCAAAAACATTCAGTACTTC. Protein: CSVAGRLAKNIQYF. The V gene is TRBV29-1, the J gene TRBJ2-4, with D perhaps TRBD1 or TRBD2 (5 bases each). The V and J ends lost 4 bases and 0 bases respectively, with 10 bases between them. CDR1 is SQVTM, CDR2 ANQGSEA, per germline. The CDR3 is made up of 14 amino acids.

This clone was picked up a small number of times. V gene TRBV6-5 combines with J gene TRBJ1-2; 8 bases line up with TRBD1. After removal of 0 bases from V and 4 bases from J, the junction contained 4 bases not matched to a gene. The CDR3 covers 15 residues. Germline CDR1 reads MNHEY; CDR2 reads SVGAGI. The CDR3 nucleotides are TGTGCCAGCAGTTACTCCGACAGGGGAAGCTATGGCTACACCTTC. It yields the protein CASSYSDRGSYGYTF.

V gene TRBV30 combines with J gene TRBJ1-1; D is unresolved. Trimming removed 0 bases from V and 9 bases from J, with 8 bases in between. CDR1 and CDR2 (germline): GTSNPN, SVGIG (reference sequence). CDR3 length equals 11 residues. The chain's CDR3 is CAWSVQQKAFF. CDR3 nucleotide sequence: TGTGCCTGGAGTGTACAACAGAAAGCTTTCTTT.

The chain joins TRBV30 to TRBJ2-7; D is ambiguous. This CDR3 has 15 amino acids. Germline CDR1 and CDR2: GTSNPN and SVGIG (reference sequence). The V end lost 2 bases, the J end lost 4 bases, and 18 bases lay between the germline ends. The CDR3: CAWSHTGRTTYEQYF. CDR3 sequence (DNA): TGTGCCTGGAGTCACACGGGCCGTACAACTTACGAGCAGTACTTC.

This clone was found a few times. This rearrangement joins TRBV28 to TRBJ2-7; a possible D gene is TRBD1 (6 bases). The CDR3 runs to 13 residues. Deletions cut 2 bases from V and 5 bases from J, with 10 bases between. In germline, CDR1 is MDHEN, CDR2 SYDVKM. The CDR3 sequence is CASSLQQGDEQYF. The DNA of the CDR3 is TGTGCCAGCAGTTTACAACAGGGTGACGAGCAGTACTTC.

This clone has only a few counts. This chain links TRBV11-3 with TRBJ2-2; 8 bases align to TRBD2. The germline gives CDR1 SGHNT, CDR2 YENEEA. V was pared by 1 base and J by 6 bases, with 7 bases of the junction left unmatched. This CDR3 comprises 16 residues. Here the CDR3 DNA reads TGTGCCAGCAGCTTAGGCGCGGGGGGCGTCGCCGGGGAGCTGTTTTTT. Protein sequence: CASSLGAGGVAGELFF. The complete variable domain, with remaining parts taken from reference TRBV11-3 and TRBJ2-2, reads EAGVVQSPRYKIIEKKQPVAFWCNPISGHNTLYWYLQNLGQGPELLIRYENEEAVDDSQLPKDRFSAERLKGVDSTLKIQPAELGDSAVYLCASSLGAGGVAGELFFGEGSRLTVL.

The CDR3 bases are TGTGCCAGCAGTTACGAGGGGGGCAATGTGTACACTGAAGCTTTCTTT. Residues: CASSYEGGNVYTEAFF. J is TRBJ1-1 and V is TRBV6-5; tentative D call: TRBD1 (6 bases). Germline V gives CDR1 MNHEY, CDR2 SVGAGI. CDR3 size: 16 residues. V dropped 2 bases and J dropped 3 bases, with 16 bases sitting between them.

The gene calls are TRBV7-2 and TRBJ2-7, with 10 bases that match TRBD2. The J segment lost 3 bases and the V segment lost 7 bases, leaving 6 bases of the junction unmatched. This CDR3 comprises 14 residues. From germline, CDR1 is SGHTA and CDR2 FQGNSA. CDR3: CASTKLAGLYEQYF. The CDR3 DNA follows: TGTGCCAGCACCAAACTAGCGGGGCTCTACGAGCAGTACTTC.

This clone has a handful of counts. V and J are TRBV30 and TRBJ2-5; no clear D gene. The V end was cut by 4 bases, the J end by 2 bases, with 11 bases between. The CDR3 contains 13 residues. Germline CDR1 and CDR2: GTSNPN and SVGIG (reference sequence). Here the CDR3 DNA reads TGTGCCTGGACTAGGGCCTTACAAGAGACCCAGTACTTC. Amino acid sequence: CAWTRALQETQYF.

This clone showed up just a few times. V is TRBV27 and J is TRBJ2-3; 7 bases agree with TRBD1. Germline values: CDR1 MNHEY, CDR2 SMNVEV (reference sequence). This CDR3 is 14 amino acids long. J lost 2 bases, V lost 6 bases, and 5 bases had no gene match. The CDR3 loop reads CASRLQGNTDTQYF. CDR3 in DNA: TGTGCCAGCAGATTACAGGGGAACACAGATACGCAGTATTTT.

The table lists this clone with a few counts. The V gene is TRBV30, the J gene TRBJ1-1; no firm D call. The CDR3 totals 12 residues. Germline loops: CDR1 GTSNPN, CDR2 SVGIG (reference sequence). V was cut by 8 bases and J by 4 bases, with 14 bases left in between. CDR3 sequence: CAAAPVGTEAFF. In nucleotides, the CDR3 is TGTGCCGCCGCGCCCGTGGGCACTGAAGCTTTCTTT.

This chain connects TRBV2 to TRBJ2-5; 8 nucleotides line up with TRBD2. Germline V gives CDR1 SNHLY, CDR2 FYNNEI. Unmatched junction bases numbered 4, after V lost 4 bases and J lost 0 bases. The CDR3 consists of 15 residues. CDR3 sequence reads: CASSVQGLDQETQYF. In DNA, the CDR3 is TGTGCCAGCAGTGTACAGGGACTAGACCAAGAGACCCAGTACTTC. Combining the CDR3 with reference TRBV2 and TRBJ2-5 gives the whole variable domain EPEVTQTPSHQVTQMGQEVILRCVPISNHLYFYWYRQILGQKVEFLVSFYNNEISEKSEIFDDQFSVERPDGSNFTLKIRSTKLEDSAMYFCASSVQGLDQETQYFGPGTRLLVL.

This chain joins TRBV5-1 and TRBJ1-2; the match to TRBD1 covers 7 bases. The CDR3 spans 13 residues. Germline CDR1 is SGHRS and CDR2 is YFSETQ. Germline trimming cut 4 bases from V and 6 bases from J; bases unmatched to any gene: 6. The CDR3 sequence: CASSNRGVDGYTF. The CDR3 nucleotides read TGCGCCAGCAGCAACAGGGGAGTCGATGGCTACACCTTC.

This clone has only a few counts. V and J are TRBV5-1 and TRBJ2-5; 9 bases match TRBD1. V shed 1 base and J 2 bases; nucleotides not matched to a gene: 3. The CDR3 sequence is 15 residues long. Germline loops: CDR1 SGHRS, CDR2 YFSETQ. CDR3 residues: CASSLSDRGQETQYF. DNA of the CDR3: TGCGCCAGCAGCTTGAGTGACAGGGGGCAAGAGACCCAGTACTTC. Full variable domain (outside the CDR3, taken from reference TRBV5-1 and TRBJ2-5): KAGVTQTPRYLIKTRGQQVTLSCSPISGHRSVSWYQQTPGQGLQFLFEYFSETQRNKGNFPGRFSGRQFSNSRSEMNVSTLELGDSALYLCASSLSDRGQETQYFGPGTRLLVL.

The chain carries TRBV29-1 and TRBJ1-2; D not certain. The CDR3 runs 14 residues. Between the trimmed V and J ends, which lost 0 bases and 7 bases, there was a span of 15 bases. Germline CDR1 SQVTM, CDR2 ANQGSEA. The CDR3 reads CSVEDVAQLGGYTF. In nucleotides, the CDR3 is TGCAGCGTTGAAGATGTCGCACAGCTCGGTGGCTACACCTTC.

With regard to this clone: The same CDR3 arises from other DNA sequences in this sample as well. This sequence joins TRBV4-1 and TRBJ2-2; 8 bases fit TRBD1. In germline, CDR1 is MGHRA, CDR2 YSYEKL. The CDR3 runs 15 residues. V shed 4 bases, J shed 3 bases, and the junction held 4 bases outside the gene matches. The CDR3 loop reads CASSRGQGDTGELFF. DNA for the CDR3: TGCGCCAGCAGCCGTGGACAGGGTGACACCGGGGAGCTGTTTTTT.

This chain uses TRBV30 with TRBJ2-5; D is unresolved. Germline CDR1 and CDR2: GTSNPN and SVGIG (reference sequence). Deletions cut 0 bases from V and 4 bases from J, with 18 bases between. The CDR3 has 16 amino acids. The CDR3 coding sequence is TGTGCCTGGAGTGTATCCCTGTCTAGTGGGGTAGAGACCCAGTACTTC. Translating gives CAWSVSLSSGVETQYF.

This clone occurred a few times. The V and J genes are TRBV5-1 and TRBJ2-5; D possibly matches TRBD1 or TRBD2 (7 bases each). CDR3 length equals 16 residues. Trimming took off 3 bases at V and 2 bases at J, with 17 bases between the two ends. Germline CDR1 and CDR2: SGHRS and YFSETQ. CDR3 sequence: CASSSTGTAGQETQYF. The CDR3 DNA reads as TGCGCCAGCAGCTCGACCGGGACAGCGGGGCAAGAGACCCAGTACTTC.

The rearrangement uses TRBV10-3 and TRBJ2-3; D might be TRBD1 (6 bases). CDR3 length equals 14 residues. V gave up 3 bases and J gave up 4 bases, with 11 bases separating them. CDR1 is ENHRY and CDR2 is SYGVKD in the germline V gene. In DNA, the CDR3 is TGTGCCATCAGTGAATGGGGGCTCGCAGATACGCAGTATTTT. Protein sequence: CAISEWGLADTQYF.